Each of the 5 T cell receptor beta chains below was sequenced from the same sample in a study of T cell responses to AZD1222 COVID-19 vaccine. TCRdb keeps only in-frame clones here, not all; method: immunoSEQ multiplex PCR. The sample includes around 270,000 clones, 90% to 95% of them seen just once. The sequences come from peripheral blood, collected 28 days after the second AZD1222 dose. These receptors were obtained from an adult who received the AZD1222 COVID-19 vaccine.

The gene calls are TRBV19 and TRBJ1-4; tentatively, D is TRBD1 (5 bases). The CDR3 consists of 16 residues. CDR1 and CDR2 (germline): LNHDA, SQIVND (reference sequence). Trimming took 3 bases from V and 0 from J, leaving 11 bases between them. The CDR3 spells CASSMGGPATNEKLFF. The CDR3 DNA is TGTGCCAGTAGTATGGGGGGACCCGCAACTAATGAAAAACTGTTTTTT.

The gene calls are TRBV5-4 and TRBJ2-1, with TRBD1 identical over 7 bases. The junction had 13 bases not matched to a gene; V was cut back by 4 bases and J by 6 bases. The V gene's germline CDR1 is SGHNT and CDR2 YYREEE (reference sequence). The CDR3 totals 16 residues. The CDR3 DNA reads as TGTGCCAGCAGCCTTCCGACCGGGACAGAACCCAATGAGCAGTTCTTC. This gives the protein CASSLPTGTEPNEQFF.

The CDR3 protein is CATSAKGSTEAFF. The CDR3 DNA is TGTGCCACCAGTGCAAAGGGATCCACTGAAGCTTTCTTT. This chain connects TRBV24-1 to TRBJ1-1; D gene unclear. The CDR3 runs 13 residues. V was cut by 5 bases and J by 4 bases, with 10 bases left in between. Per the germline V gene, CDR1 is KGHDR and CDR2 is SFDVKD.

The chain uses TRBV28 and TRBJ2-7; D is perhaps TRBD1 or TRBD2 (6 bases each). This CDR3 has 18 amino acids. Trimming took off 3 bases at V and 7 bases at J, with 28 bases between the two ends. Germline CDR1 and CDR2: MDHEN and SYDVKM. As DNA, the CDR3 is TGTGCCAGCAGTTTCCCGGACAGCGGGTGGTTAGCCAGTGGGGAGCAGTACTTC. It codes for CASSFPDSGWLASGEQYF.

The chain employs TRBV28 and TRBJ1-6; D remains ambiguous. The CDR3 has 16 residues. Trimming pared 5 bases from V and 6 bases from J, leaving 17 bases between. Germline V CDR1 and CDR2: MDHEN, SYDVKM. CDR3 region: CASSPPSFKGNSPLHF. The CDR3 coding sequence is TGTGCCAGCAGTCCTCCGAGTTTCAAGGGTAATTCACCCCTCCACTTT.